The 22 T cell receptor beta chains below were found in one sample sequenced in a study of cytomegalovirus exposure and HLA in healthy donors. PCR employed 60 Vbeta and 13 Jbeta primers. Method: immunoSEQ multiplex PCR; TCRdb's copy keeps in-frame clones and lacks some. This specimen shows tens of thousands of clones; the ten leading clones hold 1.1%. The sequenced sample consisted of PBMCs. The receptors originated from a woman aged 25 to 39 in good health and CMV-seronegative.

The chain is built from TRBV5-1 and TRBJ1-1; the D is unclear. V was shortened by 4 bases and J by 6 bases, with 22 bases between the two germline ends. The CDR3 length is 16 residues. Germline V gene data show CDR1 as SGHRS and CDR2 as YFSETQ. The CDR3 nucleotides read TGCGCCAGCAGCCGAGAGCTTACATCGACCGGGGCTGAAGCTTTCTTT. It is translated as CASSRELTSTGAEAFF.

This chain uses TRBV6-6 with TRBJ2-1; 7 bases are a match to TRBD2. The CDR3 loop spans 12 amino acids. CDR1 MNHNY and CDR2 SVGAGI come from the germline V gene (reference sequence). V gave up 7 bases and J gave up 7 bases; unmatched junction bases: 4. Written as DNA, the CDR3 is TGTGCCAGCACCCGGACTAGTAATGAGCAGTTCTTC. It specifies CASTRTSNEQFF.

The genes are TRBV7-9 and TRBJ2-2, with D tentatively TRBD2 (6 bases). Per germline, CDR1 SEHNR and CDR2 FQNEAQ (reference sequence). This CDR3 is 16 amino acids long. V dropped 6 bases and J dropped 4 bases, with 18 bases sitting between them. The CDR3 nucleotides read TGTGCCAGCAGACCCGGTCCGGGGACTTTCACCGGGGAGCTGTTTTTT. Translated: CASRPGPGTFTGELFF.

The J gene is TRBJ2-5, the V gene TRBV6-1; no definite D call. Trimming pared 1 base from V and 4 bases from J, leaving 10 bases between. CDR1 is MNHNS and CDR2 is SASEGT in the germline V gene. This CDR3 is 14 amino acids long. The CDR3 spells CASSEGAVRETQYF. For the CDR3, the DNA is TGTGCCAGCAGTGAAGGTGCAGTCCGAGAGACCCAGTACTTC.

The rearrangement joins TRBV2 to TRBJ2-2; 8 bases align to TRBD2. V lost 6 bases and J lost 4; bases outside the gene matches: 4. CDR1 and CDR2 (germline): SNHLY, FYNNEI. The CDR3 covers 14 residues. The CDR3 sequence: CASRRRGATGELFF. Written as DNA, the CDR3 is TGTGCCAGCAGAAGGCGGGGGGCCACCGGGGAGCTGTTTTTT.

V and J are TRBV30 and TRBJ2-7, with D possibly TRBD2 on 6 matching bases. Germline CDR1 is GTSNPN and CDR2 is SVGIG (reference sequence). V lost 0 bases and J lost 7, with 13 bases in between. This CDR3 is built from 13 residues. CDR3 sequence (DNA): TGTGCCTGGAGTGTACCCCCCGGGGGAGAGCAGTACTTC. This gives the protein CAWSVPPGGEQYF.

V and J are TRBV29-1 and TRBJ2-1, with D possibly TRBD2 on 6 matching bases. CDR3 length: 12 residues. V shed 6 bases and J shed 5 bases, with 11 bases lying between them. Germline V gene data show CDR1 as SQVTM and CDR2 as ANQGSEA. CDR3: CSVGTPDNEQFF. The CDR3 bases are TGCAGCGTCGGGACTCCGGACAATGAGCAGTTCTTC.

CDR3 in DNA: TGTGCCAGCAGTGAAGCGGGAGGGTTCTACGAGCAGTACTTC. It codes for CASSEAGGFYEQYF. V usage is TRBV6-1 and J usage is TRBJ2-7, with TRBD2 identical over 7 bases. The CDR3 consists of 14 residues. V lost 0 bases to trimming and J lost 3 bases; unmatched junction nucleotides: 2. The germline gives CDR1 MNHNS, CDR2 SASEGT.

The V gene is TRBV15, the J gene TRBJ1-2, with TRBD1 matching 8 bases. The CDR3 is made up of 13 amino acids. CDR1 and CDR2 (germline): LNHNV, YYDKDF (reference sequence). Germline trimming cut 3 bases from V and 3 bases from J; bases unmatched to any gene: 0. DNA of the CDR3: TGTGCCACCAGCAGGGACAGGGACTATGGCTACACCTTC. It codes for CATSRDRDYGYTF.

The V gene is TRBV6-1, the J gene TRBJ1-2; D possibly corresponds to TRBD1 (6 bases). The CDR3 contains 14 residues. Trimming stripped 5 bases from V and 0 bases from J, with 10 bases between. Germline CDR1 is MNHNS and CDR2 is SASEGT. The DNA of the CDR3 is TGTGCCAGCAGTATAGGACAGTCTAACTATGGCTACACCTTC. Amino acid sequence: CASSIGQSNYGYTF.

The V call is TRBV6-6, the J call TRBJ2-3; perhaps TRBD2 as D (5 bases). The CDR3 has 14 amino acids. The ends were cut back, 9 bases at V and 2 bases at J, with 15 bases in the middle. The V gene's germline CDR1 is MNHNY and CDR2 SVGAGI (reference sequence). DNA for the CDR3: TGTGCCAGTAGATTAGCGAGAAACACAGATACGCAGTATTTT. It yields the protein CASRLARNTDTQYF.

DNA for the CDR3: TGTGCTAGTGGTTCTGGAGGGCACTACGAGCAGTACTTC. Protein: CASGSGGHYEQYF. V gene TRBV12-5 combines with J gene TRBJ2-7, with a weak D call TRBD2 (6 bases). Looked up from germline, CDR1 is LGHNT and CDR2 is FRNRAP. This CDR3 contains 13 residues. The V gene lost 4 bases and the J gene lost 3 bases, with 10 bases spanning the gap.

This chain joins TRBV15 and TRBJ1-2; 9 bases fit TRBD1. Germline lookup yields CDR1 LNHNV and CDR2 YYDKDF (reference sequence). This CDR3 region has 15 residues. Unmatched junction bases numbered 10, after V lost 1 base and J lost 10 bases. CDR3 coding DNA: TGTGCCACCAGCAGAGGGGACAGGGCGAAGGAACCCTACACCTTC. Its translation: CATSRGDRAKEPYTF.

This chain connects TRBV4-2 to TRBJ1-2, with D tentatively TRBD1 (6 bases). The V and J ends lost 0 bases and 8 bases respectively, with 10 bases between them. The CDR3 runs 13 residues. Per the germline V gene, CDR1 is LGHNA and CDR2 is YNFKEQ. CDR3 protein: CASSQDFGTGYTF. The CDR3 DNA follows: TGTGCCAGCAGCCAAGATTTTGGGACAGGCTACACCTTC.

This rearrangement joins TRBV15 to TRBJ1-5, with D hard to call. The CDR3 covers 13 residues. The V gene's germline CDR1 is LNHNV and CDR2 YYDKDF (reference sequence). Trimming took 0 bases from V and 6 from J, leaving 6 bases between them. CDR3 in amino acids: CATSRDPGQPQHF. The CDR3 coding sequence is TGTGCCACCAGCAGAGATCCCGGTCAGCCCCAGCATTTT.

This chain uses TRBV2 with TRBJ2-6; the match to TRBD1 covers 10 bases. Germline values: CDR1 SNHLY, CDR2 FYNNEI. This CDR3 region has 16 residues. V shed 8 bases and J 3 bases; nucleotides not matched to a gene: 7. CDR3 coding DNA: TGTGCCAGCGCCAGACAGGGGGCTTATGGGGCCAACGTCCTGACTTTC. Translated, it gives CASARQGAYGANVLTF.

This rearrangement joins TRBV18 to TRBJ1-6; TRBD1 matches at 7 bases. V lost 5 bases to trimming and J lost 8 bases; unmatched junction nucleotides: 6. The CDR3 covers 14 residues. Germline V CDR1 and CDR2: KGHSH, LQKENI. CDR3: CASSSDRAYSPLHF. CDR3 coding DNA: TGTGCCAGCTCATCCGACAGGGCTTATTCACCCCTCCACTTT.

The chain uses TRBV4-2 and TRBJ1-5, with D hard to call. Germline V gene sequence: CDR1 LGHNA, CDR2 YNFKEQ. The CDR3 extends over 13 amino acids. V lost 4 bases and J 9 bases, leaving 13 bases between the germline ends. This CDR3 reads CASSPGLWRPQHF. CDR3 sequence (DNA): TGTGCCAGCAGCCCCGGACTGTGGCGGCCCCAGCATTTT.

This chain uses TRBV6-5 with TRBJ2-1; D is unclear. Trimming shortened V by 5 bases and J by 9 bases, and 11 bases separated the two germline ends. The CDR3 spans 12 residues. The germline V gene encodes CDR1 MNHEY and CDR2 SVGAGI. The CDR3 sequence: CASSDGVAEQFF. The CDR3 coding sequence is TGTGCCAGCAGTGACGGAGTGGCTGAGCAGTTCTTC.

The rearrangement uses TRBV6-1 and TRBJ2-3; D gene uncertain. The CDR3 length is 12 residues. Germline V lookup: CDR1 MNHNS, CDR2 SASEGT. V dropped 4 bases and J dropped 6 bases, with 8 bases sitting between them. CDR3 amino acids: CASSAQRDTQYF. CDR3 in DNA: TGTGCCAGCAGTGCCCAGAGGGATACGCAGTATTTT.

The chain links TRBV9 to TRBJ2-3; D not resolved. Germline V lookup: CDR1 SGDLS, CDR2 YYNGEE. Trimming stripped 4 bases from V and 8 bases from J, with 17 bases between. The CDR3 has 14 amino acids. CDR3 nucleotide sequence: TGTGCCAGCAGCCCTGGAGTGGCGGAGCGTACGCAGTATTTT. It is translated as CASSPGVAERTQYF.

The chain employs TRBV7-8 and TRBJ2-7, with 9 positions matching TRBD2. The CDR3 consists of 14 residues. J was trimmed by 4 bases and V by 5 bases; bases with no gene match: 6. CDR1 is SGHVS, CDR2 FQNEAQ, per germline. CDR3: CASSVSGSKYEQYF. In DNA, the CDR3 is TGTGCCAGCAGCGTTAGCGGGAGCAAGTACGAGCAGTACTTC. The full variable domain, its missing parts supplied by reference TRBV7-8 and TRBJ2-7, is GAGVSQSPRYKVAKRGQDVALRCDPISGHVSLFWYQQALGQGPEFLTYFQNEAQLDKSGLPSDRFFAERPEGSVSTLKIQRTQQEDSAVYLCASSVSGSKYEQYFGPGTRLTVT.